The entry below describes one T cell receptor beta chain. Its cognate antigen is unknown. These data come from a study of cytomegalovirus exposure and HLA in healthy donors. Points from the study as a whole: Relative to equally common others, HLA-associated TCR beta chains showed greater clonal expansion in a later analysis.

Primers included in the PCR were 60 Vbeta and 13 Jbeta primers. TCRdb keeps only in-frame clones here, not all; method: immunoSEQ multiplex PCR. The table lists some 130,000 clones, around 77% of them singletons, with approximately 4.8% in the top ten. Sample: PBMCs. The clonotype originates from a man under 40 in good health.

CDR3: CASSAGSYSNQPQHF. CDR3 coding DNA: TGCGCCAGCAGTGCGGGATCTTATAGCAATCAGCCCCAGCATTTT. This chain uses TRBV4-1 with TRBJ1-5; D unresolved. V was cut by 6 bases and J by 0 bases, with 12 bases left in between. The CDR3 covers 15 residues. In germline, CDR1 is MGHRA, CDR2 YSYEKL.